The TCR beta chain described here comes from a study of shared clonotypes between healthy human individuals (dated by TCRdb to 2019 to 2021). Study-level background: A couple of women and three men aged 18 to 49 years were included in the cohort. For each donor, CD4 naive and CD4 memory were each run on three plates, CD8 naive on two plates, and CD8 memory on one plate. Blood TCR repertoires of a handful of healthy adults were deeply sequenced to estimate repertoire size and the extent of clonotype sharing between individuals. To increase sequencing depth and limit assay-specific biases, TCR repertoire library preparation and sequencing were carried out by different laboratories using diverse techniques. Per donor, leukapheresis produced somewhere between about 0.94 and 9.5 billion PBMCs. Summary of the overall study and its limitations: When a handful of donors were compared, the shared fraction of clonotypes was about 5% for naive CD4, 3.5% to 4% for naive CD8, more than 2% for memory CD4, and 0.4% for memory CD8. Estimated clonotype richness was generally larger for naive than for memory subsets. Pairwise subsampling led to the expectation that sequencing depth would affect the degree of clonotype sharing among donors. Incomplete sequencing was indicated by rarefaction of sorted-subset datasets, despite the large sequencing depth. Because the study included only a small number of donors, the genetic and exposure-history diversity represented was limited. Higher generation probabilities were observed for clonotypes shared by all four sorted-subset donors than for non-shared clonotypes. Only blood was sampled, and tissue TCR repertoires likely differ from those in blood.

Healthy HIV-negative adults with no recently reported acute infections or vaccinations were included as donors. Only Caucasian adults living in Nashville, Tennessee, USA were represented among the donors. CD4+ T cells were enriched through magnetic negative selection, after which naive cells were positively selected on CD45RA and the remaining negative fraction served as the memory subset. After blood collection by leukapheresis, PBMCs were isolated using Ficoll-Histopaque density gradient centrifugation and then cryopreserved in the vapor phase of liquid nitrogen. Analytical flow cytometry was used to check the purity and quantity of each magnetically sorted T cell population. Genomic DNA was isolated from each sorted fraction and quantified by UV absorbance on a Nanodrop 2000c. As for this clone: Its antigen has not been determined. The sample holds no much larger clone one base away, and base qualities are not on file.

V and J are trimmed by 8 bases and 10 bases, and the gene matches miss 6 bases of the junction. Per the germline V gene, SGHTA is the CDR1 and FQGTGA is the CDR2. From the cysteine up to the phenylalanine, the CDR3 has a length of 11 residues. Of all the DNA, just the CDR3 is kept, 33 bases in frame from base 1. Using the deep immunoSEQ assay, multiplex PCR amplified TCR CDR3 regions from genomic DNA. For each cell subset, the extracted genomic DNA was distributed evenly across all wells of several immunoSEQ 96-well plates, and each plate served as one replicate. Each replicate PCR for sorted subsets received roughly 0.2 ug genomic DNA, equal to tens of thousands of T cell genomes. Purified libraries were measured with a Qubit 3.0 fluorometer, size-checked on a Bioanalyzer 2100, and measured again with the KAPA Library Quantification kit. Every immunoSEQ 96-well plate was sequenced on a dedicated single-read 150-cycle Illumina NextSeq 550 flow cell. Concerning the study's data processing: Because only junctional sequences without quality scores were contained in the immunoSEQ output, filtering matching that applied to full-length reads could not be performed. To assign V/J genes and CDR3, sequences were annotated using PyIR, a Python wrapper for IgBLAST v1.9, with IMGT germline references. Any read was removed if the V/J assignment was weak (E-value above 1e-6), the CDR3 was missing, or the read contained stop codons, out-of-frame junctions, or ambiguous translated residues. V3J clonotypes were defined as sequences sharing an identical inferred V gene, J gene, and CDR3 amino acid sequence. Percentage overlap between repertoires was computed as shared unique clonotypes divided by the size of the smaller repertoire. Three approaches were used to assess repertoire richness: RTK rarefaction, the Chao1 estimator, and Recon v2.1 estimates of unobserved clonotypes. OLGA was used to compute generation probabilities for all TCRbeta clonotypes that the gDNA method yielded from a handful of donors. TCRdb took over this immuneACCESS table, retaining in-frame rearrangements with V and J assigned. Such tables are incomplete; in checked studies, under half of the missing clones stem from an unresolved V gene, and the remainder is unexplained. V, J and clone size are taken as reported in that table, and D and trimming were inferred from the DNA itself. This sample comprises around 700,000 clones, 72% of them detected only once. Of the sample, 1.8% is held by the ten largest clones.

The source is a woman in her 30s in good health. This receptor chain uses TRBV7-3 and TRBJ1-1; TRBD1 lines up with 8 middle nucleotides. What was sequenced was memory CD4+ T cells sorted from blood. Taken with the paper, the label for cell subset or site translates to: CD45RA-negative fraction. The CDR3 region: CASGDRGRAFF. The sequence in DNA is TGTGCCAGCGGAGACAGGGGAAGAGCTTTCTTT.